These 8 T cell receptor beta chains were sequenced from one sample in a study of CD8 T cells in Susac syndrome. Random hexamers were used to reverse transcribe an amount of roughly 0.45 to 1 ug RNA. TCRdb passed the immunoSEQ multiplex PCR reads through MiXCR, listing each CDR3 protein once. The sample contains 150,000 to 200,000 distinct CDR3 sequences, about 91% of which appear only once. The sample was CD4+ T cells from PBMCs. The receptors shown here come from a human donor in good health.

This sequence joins TRBV5-1 and TRBJ2-7, with D possibly TRBD2 on 5 matching bases. The length of the CDR3 is 16 residues. CDR1 SGHRS and CDR2 YFSETQ come from the germline V gene. The germline V and J ends were trimmed by 0 bases and 1 base, with 14 bases remaining between them. In DNA form, the CDR3 reads TGCGCCAGCAGCTTGGAAGTCGGCGGGTTGTCCTACGAGCAGTACTTC. Translating gives CASSLEVGGLSYEQYF.

V usage is TRBV4-3 and J usage is TRBJ1-2; D remains ambiguous. This CDR3 is 14 amino acids long. Germline V gives CDR1 LGHNA, CDR2 YSLEER. Trimming left V 0 bases short and J 8 bases short, with 13 bases between. In DNA, the CDR3 is TGCGCCAGCAGCCAAGACAGTCGAACCGGCGGCTACACCTTC. This codes for CASSQDSRTGGYTF.

This clonotype has a handful of counts. The CDR3 spells CASGQGYSYEQYF. Here the CDR3 DNA reads TGCGCCAGCGGACAGGGGTACTCCTACGAGCAGTACTTC. The J gene is TRBJ2-7, the V gene TRBV5-1, with 9 bases that match TRBD1. With 7 bases clipped from V and 0 bases from J, the junction kept 2 bases outside the gene matches. There are 13 residues in the CDR3. Germline-derived CDR1 and CDR2 are SGHRS and YFSETQ. Combining the CDR3 with reference TRBV5-1 and TRBJ2-7 gives the whole variable domain KAGVTQTPRYLIKTRGQQVTLSCSPISGHRSVSWYQQTPGQGLQFLFEYFSETQRNKGNFPGRFSGRQFSNSRSEMNVSTLELGDSALYLCASGQGYSYEQYFGPGTRLTVT.

This chain connects TRBV2 to TRBJ1-1; D is unclear. This CDR3 has 12 amino acids. The V gene lost 2 bases and the J gene lost 3 bases, with 4 bases spanning the gap. Germline CDR1 SNHLY, CDR2 FYNNEI. The CDR3 DNA is TGTGCCAGCAGTGAAAGCCACACTGAAGCTTTCTTT. This encodes CASSESHTEAFF.

This chain links TRBV29-1 with TRBJ2-7, with TRBD2 matching 14 bases. This CDR3 spans 13 amino acids. The V gene's germline CDR1 is SQVTM and CDR2 ANQGSEA. V was clipped by 4 bases and J by 6 bases; unmatched bases: 2. CDR3 DNA sequence: TGCAGCGTTGTCGGGACTAGCGGGGGCGAGCAGTACTTC. Protein sequence: CSVVGTSGGEQYF.

The CDR3 nucleotides read TGTGCCAGCAGCTGGTCAGGGGCTTCGGACGAGCAGTACTTC. This codes for CASSWSGASDEQYF. The chain has TRBV7-9 and TRBJ2-7; the D gene is possibly TRBD1 (6 bases). V dropped 4 bases and J dropped 5 bases, with 15 bases sitting between them. In germline, CDR1 is SEHNR, CDR2 FQNEAQ (reference sequence). The CDR3 consists of 14 residues.

This chain connects TRBV5-6 to TRBJ2-7, with D perhaps matching TRBD1 (5 bases). The ends were cut back, 4 bases at V and 1 base at J, with 9 bases in the middle. Germline V gives CDR1 SGHDT, CDR2 YYEEEE. CDR3 length equals 13 residues. CDR3 sequence (DNA): TGTGCCAGCAGCCTCAGGGATTCCTACGAGCAGTACTTC. Protein: CASSLRDSYEQYF.

The J gene is TRBJ1-1, the V gene TRBV20-1, with 7 bases matching TRBD1. This CDR3 is 14 amino acids long. Germline V gene lookup returns CDR1 DFQATT and CDR2 SNEGSKA (reference sequence). Germline trimming cut 3 bases from V and 0 bases from J; bases unmatched to any gene: 4. The chain's CDR3 is CSASTGAMNTEAFF. DNA of the CDR3: TGCAGTGCTAGTACAGGGGCCATGAACACTGAAGCTTTCTTT.